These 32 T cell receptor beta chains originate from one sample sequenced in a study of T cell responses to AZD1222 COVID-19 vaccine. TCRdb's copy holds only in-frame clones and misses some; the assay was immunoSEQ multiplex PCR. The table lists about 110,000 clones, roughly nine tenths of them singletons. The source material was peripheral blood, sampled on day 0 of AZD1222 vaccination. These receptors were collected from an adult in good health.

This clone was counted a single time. In DNA, the CDR3 is TGTGCCGTCACGGTACTCTCTGGAAACACCATATATTTT. Its translation is CAVTVLSGNTIYF. The chain links TRBV28 to TRBJ1-3; D is unresolved. The CDR3 consists of 13 residues. Trimming removed 11 bases at V and 0 bases at J, with 11 bases between. Germline CDR1 MDHEN, CDR2 SYDVKM.

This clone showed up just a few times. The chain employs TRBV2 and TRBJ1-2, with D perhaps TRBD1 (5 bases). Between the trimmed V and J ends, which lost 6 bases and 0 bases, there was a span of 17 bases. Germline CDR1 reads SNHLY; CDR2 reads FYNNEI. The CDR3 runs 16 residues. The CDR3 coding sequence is TGTGCCAGCAGCCAGGCAGGGAGTAACGCTAACTATGGCTACACCTTC. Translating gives CASSQAGSNANYGYTF. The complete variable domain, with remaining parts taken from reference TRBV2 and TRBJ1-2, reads EPEVTQTPSHQVTQMGQEVILRCVPISNHLYFYWYRQILGQKVEFLVSFYNNEISEKSEIFDDQFSVERPDGSNFTLKIRSTKLEDSAMYFCASSQAGSNANYGYTFGSGTRLTVV.

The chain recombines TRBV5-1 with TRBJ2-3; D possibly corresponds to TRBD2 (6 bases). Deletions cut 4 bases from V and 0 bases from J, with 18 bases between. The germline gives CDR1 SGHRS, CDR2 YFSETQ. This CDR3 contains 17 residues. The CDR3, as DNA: TGCGCCAGCAGCCCACCTTTAGCGGTTACTAGCACAGATACGCAGTATTTT. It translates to CASSPPLAVTSTDTQYF.

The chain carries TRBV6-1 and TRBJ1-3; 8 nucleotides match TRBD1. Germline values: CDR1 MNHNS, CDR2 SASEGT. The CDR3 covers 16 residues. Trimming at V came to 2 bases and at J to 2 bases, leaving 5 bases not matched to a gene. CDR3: CASSELQGAAGNTIYF. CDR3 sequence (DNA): TGTGCCAGCAGTGAACTGCAGGGGGCTGCTGGAAACACCATATATTTT.

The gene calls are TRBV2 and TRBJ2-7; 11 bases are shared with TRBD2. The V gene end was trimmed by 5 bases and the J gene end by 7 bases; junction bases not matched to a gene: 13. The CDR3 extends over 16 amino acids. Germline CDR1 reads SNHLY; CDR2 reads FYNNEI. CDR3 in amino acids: CASSRKTSGKGWEQYF. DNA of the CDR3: TGTGCCAGCAGTCGAAAGACTAGCGGGAAGGGGTGGGAGCAGTACTTC.

The CDR3 reads CASSPVPRLDTQYF. CDR3 DNA: TGTGCCAGCAGTCCAGTCCCCCGCTTAGATACGCAGTATTTT. The gene calls are TRBV28 and TRBJ2-3, with unresolved D. Germline V gives CDR1 MDHEN, CDR2 SYDVKM. The CDR3 runs to 14 residues. The V gene lost 5 bases and the J gene lost 5 bases, with 14 bases spanning the gap. The whole variable domain, filled in from reference TRBV28 and TRBJ2-3, reads DVKVTQSSRYLVKRTGEKVFLECVQDMDHENMFWYRQDPGLGLRLIYFSYDVKMKEKGDIPEGYSVSREKKERFSLILESASTNQTSMYLCASSPVPRLDTQYFGPGTRLTVL.

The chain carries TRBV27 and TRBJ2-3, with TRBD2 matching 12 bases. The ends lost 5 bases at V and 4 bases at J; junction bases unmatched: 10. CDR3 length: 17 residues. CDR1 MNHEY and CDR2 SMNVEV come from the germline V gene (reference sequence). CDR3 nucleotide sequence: TGTGCCAGCAGTCGATGGACTAGCGGGAAGGACGCAGATACGCAGTATTTT. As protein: CASSRWTSGKDADTQYF.

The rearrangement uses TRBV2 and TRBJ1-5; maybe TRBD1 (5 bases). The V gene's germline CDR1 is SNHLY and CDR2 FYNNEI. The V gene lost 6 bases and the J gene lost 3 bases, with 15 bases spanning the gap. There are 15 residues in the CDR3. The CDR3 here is CASSPIPGPNQPQHF. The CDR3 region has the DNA TGTGCCAGCAGCCCAATCCCGGGACCCAATCAGCCCCAGCATTTT.

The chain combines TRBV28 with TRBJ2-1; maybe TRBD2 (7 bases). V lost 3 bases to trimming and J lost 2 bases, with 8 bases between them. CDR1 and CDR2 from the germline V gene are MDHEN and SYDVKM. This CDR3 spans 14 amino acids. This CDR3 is CASSLGGPYNEQFF. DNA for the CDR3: TGTGCCAGCAGTTTGGGGGGGCCCTACAATGAGCAGTTCTTC.

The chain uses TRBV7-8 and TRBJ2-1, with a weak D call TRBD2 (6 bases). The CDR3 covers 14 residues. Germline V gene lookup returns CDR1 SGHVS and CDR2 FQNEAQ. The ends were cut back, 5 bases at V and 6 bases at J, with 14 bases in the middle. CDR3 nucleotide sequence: TGTGCCAGCAGCCCAATGGGGACTCCCAATGAGCAGTTCTTC. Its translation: CASSPMGTPNEQFF.

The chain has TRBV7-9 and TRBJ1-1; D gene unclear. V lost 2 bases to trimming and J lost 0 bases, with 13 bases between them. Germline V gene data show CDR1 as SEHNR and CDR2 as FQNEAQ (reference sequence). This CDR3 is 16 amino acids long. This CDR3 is CASSLSGQHMNTEAFF. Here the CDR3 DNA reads TGTGCCAGCAGCTTAAGTGGGCAGCATATGAACACTGAAGCTTTCTTT.

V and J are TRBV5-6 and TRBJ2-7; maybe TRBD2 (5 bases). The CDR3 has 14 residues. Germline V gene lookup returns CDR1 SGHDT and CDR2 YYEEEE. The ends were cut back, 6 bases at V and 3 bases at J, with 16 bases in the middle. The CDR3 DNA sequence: TGTGCCAGCACCCCCGAGGTAGGGAGCTACGAGCAGTACTTC. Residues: CASTPEVGSYEQYF.

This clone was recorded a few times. Written as DNA, the CDR3 is TGTGCCAGCTCCCAGGGACAGGGTGGAACTGAAGCTTTCTTT. This encodes CASSQGQGGTEAFF. The chain employs TRBV2 and TRBJ1-1; 9 nucleotides agree with TRBD1. CDR3 length: 14 amino acids. The V segment lost 8 bases and the J segment 5 bases; nucleotides outside the gene matches: 9. CDR1 and CDR2 from the germline V gene are SNHLY and FYNNEI.

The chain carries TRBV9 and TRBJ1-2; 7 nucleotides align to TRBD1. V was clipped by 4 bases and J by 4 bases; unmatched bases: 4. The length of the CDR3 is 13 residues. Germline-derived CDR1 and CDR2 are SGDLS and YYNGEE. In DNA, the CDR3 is TGTGCCAGCAGCAACGGGACAGCCTATGGCTACACCTTC. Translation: CASSNGTAYGYTF. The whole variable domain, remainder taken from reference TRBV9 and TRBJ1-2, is DSGVTQTPKHLITATGQRVTLRCSPRSGDLSVYWYQQSLDQGLQFLIQYYNGEERAKGNILERFSAQQFPDLHSELNLSSLELGDSALYFCASSNGTAYGYTFGSGTRLTVV.

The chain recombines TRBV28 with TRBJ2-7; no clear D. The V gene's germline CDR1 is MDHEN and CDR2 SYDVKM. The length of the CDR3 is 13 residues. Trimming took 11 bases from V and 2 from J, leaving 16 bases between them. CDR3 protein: CAHSSGLPYEQYF. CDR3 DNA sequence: TGTGCCCATAGTAGTGGCCTCCCCTACGAGCAGTACTTC. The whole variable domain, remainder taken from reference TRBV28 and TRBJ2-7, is DVKVTQSSRYLVKRTGEKVFLECVQDMDHENMFWYRQDPGLGLRLIYFSYDVKMKEKGDIPEGYSVSREKKERFSLILESASTNQTSMYLCAHSSGLPYEQYFGPGTRLTVT.

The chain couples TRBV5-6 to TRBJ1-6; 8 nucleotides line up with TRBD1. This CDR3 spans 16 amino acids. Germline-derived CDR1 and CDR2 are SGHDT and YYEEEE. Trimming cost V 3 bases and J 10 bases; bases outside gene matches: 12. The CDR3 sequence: CASSYGQGNGGSPLHF. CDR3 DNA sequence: TGTGCCAGCAGCTACGGACAGGGCAATGGAGGGTCACCCCTCCACTTT.

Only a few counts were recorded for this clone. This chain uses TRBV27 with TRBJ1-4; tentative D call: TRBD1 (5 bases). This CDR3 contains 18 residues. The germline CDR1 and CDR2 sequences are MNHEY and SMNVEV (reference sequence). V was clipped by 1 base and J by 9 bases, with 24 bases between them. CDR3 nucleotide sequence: TGTGCCAGCAGTTTATTAAGTGGGTCCGGGACCGGCATGAAAAAACTGTTTTTT. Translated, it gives CASSLLSGSGTGMKKLFF.

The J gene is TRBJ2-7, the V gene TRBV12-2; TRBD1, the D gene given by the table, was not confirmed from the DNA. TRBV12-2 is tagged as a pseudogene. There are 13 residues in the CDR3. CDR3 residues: CASPSGTAYEQYF. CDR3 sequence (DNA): TGTGCAAGTCCGTCGGGGACAGCCTACGAGCAGTACTTC.

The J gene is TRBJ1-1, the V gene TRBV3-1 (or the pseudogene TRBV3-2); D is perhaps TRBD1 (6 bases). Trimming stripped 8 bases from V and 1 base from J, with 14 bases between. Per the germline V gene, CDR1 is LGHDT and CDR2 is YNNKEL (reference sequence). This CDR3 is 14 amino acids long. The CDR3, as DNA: TGTGCCAGCGACCTCGGAGGGGGGAACACTGAAGCTTTCTTT. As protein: CASDLGGGNTEAFF.

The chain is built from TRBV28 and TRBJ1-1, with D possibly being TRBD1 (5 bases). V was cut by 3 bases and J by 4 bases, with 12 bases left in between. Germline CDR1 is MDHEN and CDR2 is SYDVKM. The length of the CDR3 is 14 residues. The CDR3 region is CASSLIRGGTEAFF. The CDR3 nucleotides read TGTGCCAGCAGTTTGATCCGCGGGGGCACTGAAGCTTTCTTT.

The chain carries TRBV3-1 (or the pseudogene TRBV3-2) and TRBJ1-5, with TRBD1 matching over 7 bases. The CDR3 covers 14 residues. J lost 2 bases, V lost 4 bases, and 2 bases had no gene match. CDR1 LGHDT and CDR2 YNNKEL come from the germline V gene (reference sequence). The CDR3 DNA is TGTGCCAGCAGCCGCACAGGGGGCAATCAGCCCCAGCATTTT. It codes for CASSRTGGNQPQHF.

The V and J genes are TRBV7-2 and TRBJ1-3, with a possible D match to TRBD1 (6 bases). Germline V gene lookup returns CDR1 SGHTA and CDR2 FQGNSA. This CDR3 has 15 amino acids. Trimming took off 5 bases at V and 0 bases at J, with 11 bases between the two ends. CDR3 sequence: CASSPDRRSGNTIYF. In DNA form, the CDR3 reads TGTGCCAGCAGCCCCGACAGGCGCTCTGGAAACACCATATATTTT. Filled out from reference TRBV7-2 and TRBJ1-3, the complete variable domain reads GAGVSQSPSNKVTEKGKDVELRCDPISGHTALYWYRQSLGQGLEFLIYFQGNSAPDKSGLPSDRFSAERTGGSVSTLTIQRTQQEDSAVYLCASSPDRRSGNTIYFGEGSWLTVV.

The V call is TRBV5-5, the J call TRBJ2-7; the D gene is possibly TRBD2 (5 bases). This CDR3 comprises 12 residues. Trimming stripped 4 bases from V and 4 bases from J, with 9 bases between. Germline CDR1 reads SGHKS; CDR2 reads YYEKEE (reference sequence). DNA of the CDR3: TGTGCCAGCAGCCTAAGGACTTACGAGCAGTACTTC. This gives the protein CASSLRTYEQYF.

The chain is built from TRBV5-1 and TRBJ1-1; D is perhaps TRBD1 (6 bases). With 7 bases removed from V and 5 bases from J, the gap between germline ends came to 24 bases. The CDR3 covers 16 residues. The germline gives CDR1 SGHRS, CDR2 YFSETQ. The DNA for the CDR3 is TGCGCCAGCTCTCGACTACAGGGTTTTTCAGAAACTGAAGCTTTCTTT. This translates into CASSRLQGFSETEAFF.

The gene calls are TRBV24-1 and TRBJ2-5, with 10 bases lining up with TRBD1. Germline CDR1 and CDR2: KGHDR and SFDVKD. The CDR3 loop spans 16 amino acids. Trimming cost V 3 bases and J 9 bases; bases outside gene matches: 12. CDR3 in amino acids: CATSDPNDRGLGAQYF. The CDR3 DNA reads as TGTGCCACCAGTGATCCGAATGACAGGGGGCTGGGTGCCCAGTACTTC.

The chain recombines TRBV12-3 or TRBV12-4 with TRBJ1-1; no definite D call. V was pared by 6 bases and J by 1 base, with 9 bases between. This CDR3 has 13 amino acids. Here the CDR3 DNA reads TGTGCCAGCAGAGAAACACAGAACACTGAAGCTTTCTTT. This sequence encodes CASRETQNTEAFF.

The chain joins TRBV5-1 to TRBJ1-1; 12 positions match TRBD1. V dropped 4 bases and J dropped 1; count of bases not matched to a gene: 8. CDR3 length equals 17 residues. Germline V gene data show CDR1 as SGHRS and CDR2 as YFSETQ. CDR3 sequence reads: CASSPGTGGFSNTEAFF. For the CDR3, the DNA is TGCGCCAGCAGCCCAGGGACAGGGGGCTTTTCGAACACTGAAGCTTTCTTT.

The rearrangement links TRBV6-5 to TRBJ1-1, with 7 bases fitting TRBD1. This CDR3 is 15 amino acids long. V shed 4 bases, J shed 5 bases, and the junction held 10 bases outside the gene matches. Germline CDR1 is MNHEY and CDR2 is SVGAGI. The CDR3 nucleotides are TGTGCCAGCAGTTTATCTCGACAGGGCCTAACTGAAGCTTTCTTT. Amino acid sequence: CASSLSRQGLTEAFF.

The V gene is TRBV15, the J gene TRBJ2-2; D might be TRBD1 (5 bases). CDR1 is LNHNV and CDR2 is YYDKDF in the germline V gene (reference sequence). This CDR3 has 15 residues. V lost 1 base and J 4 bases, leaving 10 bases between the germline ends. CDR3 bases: TGTGCCACCAGCAGAGGGCAGGGCCCCACCGGGGAGCTGTTTTTT. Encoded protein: CATSRGQGPTGELFF.

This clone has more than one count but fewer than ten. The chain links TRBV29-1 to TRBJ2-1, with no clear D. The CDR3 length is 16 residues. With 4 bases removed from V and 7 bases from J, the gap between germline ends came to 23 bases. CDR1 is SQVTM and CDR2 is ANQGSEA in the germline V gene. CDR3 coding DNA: TGCAGCGTTGGCCCTTCCCTAAGGGATGGGGTTAATGAGCAGTTCTTC. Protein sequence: CSVGPSLRDGVNEQFF.

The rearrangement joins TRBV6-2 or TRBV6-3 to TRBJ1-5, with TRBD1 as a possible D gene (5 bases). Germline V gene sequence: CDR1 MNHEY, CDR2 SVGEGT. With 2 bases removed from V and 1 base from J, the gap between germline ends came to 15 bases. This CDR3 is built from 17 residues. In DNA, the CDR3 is TGTGCCAGCAGTTACGGGGCAGGGCTATTGAGCAATCAGCCCCAGCATTTT. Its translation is CASSYGAGLLSNQPQHF.

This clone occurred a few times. The CDR3 region is CASSRQGRGEQYF. The CDR3 coding sequence is TGCGCCAGCAGCCGTCAGGGTCGGGGCGAGCAGTACTTC. The chain has TRBV5-1 and TRBJ2-7; D tentatively fits TRBD1 or TRBD2 (5 bases each). The CDR3 spans 13 residues. Germline V gene lookup returns CDR1 SGHRS and CDR2 YFSETQ. Trimming took off 4 bases at V and 6 bases at J, with 14 bases between the two ends.